The clone carrying this TCR beta chain came up a few times. The source of the sample is a study of T cells after yellow fever vaccination. A process of 5'RACE template switching, which added a universal primer site and UMIs, was used to make TCR cDNA. TCRdb re-derived calls from the 5' RACE reads in MiXCR, one entry per CDR3 protein. The table includes 310,000 or so distinct CDR3 sequences, 6.5% to 8.5% detected once. The germline V gene encodes CDR1 LNHDA and CDR2 SQIVND (reference sequence). The CDR3 contains 15 residues. V gave up 7 bases and J gave up 3 bases; unmatched junction bases: 11. The receptor was derived from a man aged 18 to 29 who received the YFV17D yellow fever vaccine. This chain links TRBV19 with TRBJ1-1, with 7 bases matching TRBD1. The sample here was PBMCs, taken about 49 days after the first yellow fever vaccination. DNA of the CDR3: TGTGCCAGTAATTCTCAGGAGGGGGCTGACACTGAAGCTTTCTTT. This sequence encodes CASNSQEGADTEAFF.